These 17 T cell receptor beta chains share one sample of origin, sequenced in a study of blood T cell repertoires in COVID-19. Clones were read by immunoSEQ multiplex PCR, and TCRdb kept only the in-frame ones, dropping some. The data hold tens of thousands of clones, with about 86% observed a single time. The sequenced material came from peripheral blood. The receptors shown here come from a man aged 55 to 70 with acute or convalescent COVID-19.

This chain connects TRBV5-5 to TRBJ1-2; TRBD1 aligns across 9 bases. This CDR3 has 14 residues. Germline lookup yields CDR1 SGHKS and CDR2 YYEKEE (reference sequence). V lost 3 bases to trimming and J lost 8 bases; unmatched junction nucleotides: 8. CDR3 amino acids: CASSSYRDREGYTF. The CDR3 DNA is TGTGCCAGCAGCTCTTACCGGGACAGGGAAGGCTACACCTTC.

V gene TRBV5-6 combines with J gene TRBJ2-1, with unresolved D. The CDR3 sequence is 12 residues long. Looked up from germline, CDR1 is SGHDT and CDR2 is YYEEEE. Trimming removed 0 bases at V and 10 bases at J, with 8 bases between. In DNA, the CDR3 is TGTGCCAGCAGCTTGGCCGTTCGGGAGCAGTTCTTC. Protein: CASSLAVREQFF.

Here the CDR3 reads CASMTSGAYEQYF. The CDR3 coding sequence is TGCGCCAGCATGACCAGCGGTGCCTACGAGCAGTACTTC. The chain joins TRBV10-2 to TRBJ2-7, with D possibly matching TRBD2 (5 bases). The length of the CDR3 is 13 residues. Germline values: CDR1 WSHSY, CDR2 SAAADI. Deletions cut 7 bases from V and 2 bases from J, with 12 bases between.

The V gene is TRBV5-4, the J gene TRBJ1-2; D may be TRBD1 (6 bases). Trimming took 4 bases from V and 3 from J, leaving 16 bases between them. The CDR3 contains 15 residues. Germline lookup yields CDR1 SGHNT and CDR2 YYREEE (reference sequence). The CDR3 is CASSHPRGVDYGYTF. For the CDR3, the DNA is TGTGCCAGCAGCCACCCCAGGGGCGTTGACTATGGCTACACCTTC.

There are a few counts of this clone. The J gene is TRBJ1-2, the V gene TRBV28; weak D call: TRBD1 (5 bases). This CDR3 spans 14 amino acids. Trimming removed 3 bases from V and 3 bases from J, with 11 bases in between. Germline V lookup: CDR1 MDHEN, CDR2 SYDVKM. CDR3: CASSFSGGDYGYTF. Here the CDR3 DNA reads TGTGCCAGCAGTTTTTCAGGAGGGGACTATGGCTACACCTTC.

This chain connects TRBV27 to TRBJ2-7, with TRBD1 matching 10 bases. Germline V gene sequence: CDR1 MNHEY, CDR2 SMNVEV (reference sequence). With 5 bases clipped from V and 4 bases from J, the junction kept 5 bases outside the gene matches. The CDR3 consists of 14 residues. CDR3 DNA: TGTGCCAGCAGTCCCGGACAGGGGGGGTACGAGCAGTACTTC. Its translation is CASSPGQGGYEQYF.

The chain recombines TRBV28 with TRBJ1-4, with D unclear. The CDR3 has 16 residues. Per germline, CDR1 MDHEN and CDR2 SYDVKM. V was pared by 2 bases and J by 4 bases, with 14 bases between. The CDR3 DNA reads TGTGCCAGCAGTTTAGCAGGCCAGTCAAGTAATGAAAAACTGTTTTTT. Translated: CASSLAGQSSNEKLFF.

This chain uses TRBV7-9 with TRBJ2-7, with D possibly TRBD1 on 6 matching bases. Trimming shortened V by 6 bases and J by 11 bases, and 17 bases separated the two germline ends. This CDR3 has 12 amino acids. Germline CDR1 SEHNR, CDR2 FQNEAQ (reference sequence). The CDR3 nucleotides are TGTGCCAGCAGTTCGACCGGGACACAAAAGTACTTC. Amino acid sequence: CASSSTGTQKYF.

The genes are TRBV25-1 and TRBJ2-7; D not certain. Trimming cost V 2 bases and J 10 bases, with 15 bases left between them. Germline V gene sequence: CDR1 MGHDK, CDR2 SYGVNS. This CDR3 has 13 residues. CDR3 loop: CASSESDRFPQYF. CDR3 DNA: TGTGCCAGCAGTGAAAGCGACCGATTCCCCCAGTACTTC.

The CDR3 DNA reads as TGTGCCAGCAGTCTCAGGACACGGGGGAATGAGCAGTTCTTC. Protein: CASSLRTRGNEQFF. V usage is TRBV27 and J usage is TRBJ2-1; tentatively, D is TRBD2 (6 bases). Germline CDR1 MNHEY, CDR2 SMNVEV (reference sequence). The CDR3 runs 14 residues. The V gene lost 5 bases and the J gene lost 7 bases, with 15 bases spanning the gap.

CDR3: CASSPRRADEKLFF. The CDR3 DNA reads TGTGCCAGCTCCCCACGGAGAGCCGATGAAAAACTGTTTTTT. The V gene is TRBV7-2, the J gene TRBJ1-4, with D unclear. V shed 8 bases and J shed 6 bases, with 16 bases lying between them. There are 14 residues in the CDR3. Germline lookup yields CDR1 SGHTA and CDR2 FQGNSA.

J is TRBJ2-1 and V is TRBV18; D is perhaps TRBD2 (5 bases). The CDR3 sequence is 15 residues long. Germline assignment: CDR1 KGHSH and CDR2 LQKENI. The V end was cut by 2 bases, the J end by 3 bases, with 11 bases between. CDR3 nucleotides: TGTGCCAGCTCACCAAACGGGGTGCTCTACAATGAGCAGTTCTTC. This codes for CASSPNGVLYNEQFF.

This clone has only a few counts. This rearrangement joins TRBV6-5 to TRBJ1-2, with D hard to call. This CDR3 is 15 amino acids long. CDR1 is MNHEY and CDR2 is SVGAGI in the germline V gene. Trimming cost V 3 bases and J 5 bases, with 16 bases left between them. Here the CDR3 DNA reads TGTGCCAGCAGTTATGTTTTGACGGGGATTTATGGCTACACCTTC. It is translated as CASSYVLTGIYGYTF.

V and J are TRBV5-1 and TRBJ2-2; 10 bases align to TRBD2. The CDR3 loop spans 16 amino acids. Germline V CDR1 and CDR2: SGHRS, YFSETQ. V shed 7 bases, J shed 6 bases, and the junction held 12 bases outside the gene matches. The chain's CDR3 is CASGASGSRLPGELFF. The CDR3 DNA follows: TGCGCCAGCGGAGCTAGCGGGAGTCGGTTGCCCGGGGAGCTGTTTTTT. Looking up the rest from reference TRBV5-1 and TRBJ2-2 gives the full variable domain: KAGVTQTPRYLIKTRGQQVTLSCSPISGHRSVSWYQQTPGQGLQFLFEYFSETQRNKGNFPGRFSGRQFSNSRSEMNVSTLELGDSALYLCASGASGSRLPGELFFGEGSRLTVL.

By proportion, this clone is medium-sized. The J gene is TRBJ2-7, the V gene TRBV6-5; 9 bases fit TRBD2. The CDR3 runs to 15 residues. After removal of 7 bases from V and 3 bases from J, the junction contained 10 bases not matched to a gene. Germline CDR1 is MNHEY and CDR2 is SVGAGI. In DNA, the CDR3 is TGTGCCAGCACCCTACTCAAGACTAGCGGCTACGAGCAGTACTTC. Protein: CASTLLKTSGYEQYF.

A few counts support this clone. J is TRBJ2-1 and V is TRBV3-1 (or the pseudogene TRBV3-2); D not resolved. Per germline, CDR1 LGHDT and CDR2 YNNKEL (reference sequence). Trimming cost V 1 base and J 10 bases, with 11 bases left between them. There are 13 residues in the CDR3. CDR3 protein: CASSQGYLGEQFF. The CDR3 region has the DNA TGTGCCAGCAGCCAAGGCTACCTCGGGGAGCAGTTCTTC.

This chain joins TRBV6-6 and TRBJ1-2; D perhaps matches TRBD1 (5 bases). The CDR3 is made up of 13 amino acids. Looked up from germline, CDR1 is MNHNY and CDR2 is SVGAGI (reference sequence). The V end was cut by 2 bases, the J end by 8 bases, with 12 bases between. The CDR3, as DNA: TGTGCCAGCAGTTACCCTGACAGTAGCGGCTACACCTTC. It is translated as CASSYPDSSGYTF.